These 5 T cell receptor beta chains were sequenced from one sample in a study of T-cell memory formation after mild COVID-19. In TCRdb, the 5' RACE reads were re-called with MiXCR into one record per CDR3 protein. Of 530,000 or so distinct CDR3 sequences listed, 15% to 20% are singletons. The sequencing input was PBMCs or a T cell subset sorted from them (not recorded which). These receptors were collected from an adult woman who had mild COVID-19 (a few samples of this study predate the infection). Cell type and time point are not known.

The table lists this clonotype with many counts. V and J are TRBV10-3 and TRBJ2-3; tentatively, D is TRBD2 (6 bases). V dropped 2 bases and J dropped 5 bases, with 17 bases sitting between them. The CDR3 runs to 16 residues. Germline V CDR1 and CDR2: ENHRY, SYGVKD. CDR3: CAISERAGRARDTQYF. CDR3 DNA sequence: TGTGCCATCAGTGAGCGAGCGGGCCGAGCACGAGATACGCAGTATTTT.

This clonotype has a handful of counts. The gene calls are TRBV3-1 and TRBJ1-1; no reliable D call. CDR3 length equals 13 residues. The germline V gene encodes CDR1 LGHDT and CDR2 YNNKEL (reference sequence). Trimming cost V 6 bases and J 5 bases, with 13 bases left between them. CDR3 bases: TGTGCCAGCAGTCGGAACAGCGGTACTGAAGCTTTCTTT. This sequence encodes CASSRNSGTEAFF.

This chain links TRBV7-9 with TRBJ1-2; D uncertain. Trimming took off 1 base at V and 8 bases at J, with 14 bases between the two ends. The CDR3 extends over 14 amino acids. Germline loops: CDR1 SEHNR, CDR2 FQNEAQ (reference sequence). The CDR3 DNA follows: TGTGCCAGCAGCTTAGAAATGCGGAAGGACGGCTACACCTTC. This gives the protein CASSLEMRKDGYTF.

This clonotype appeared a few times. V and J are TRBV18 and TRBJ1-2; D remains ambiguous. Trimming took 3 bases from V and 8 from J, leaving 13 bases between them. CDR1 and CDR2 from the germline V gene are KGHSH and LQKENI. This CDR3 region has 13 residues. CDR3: CASSPSDTRGYTF. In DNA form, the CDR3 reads TGTGCCAGCTCACCCTCGGATACGCGCGGCTACACCTTC. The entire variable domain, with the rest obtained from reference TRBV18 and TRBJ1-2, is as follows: NAGVMQNPRHLVRRRGQEARLRCSPMKGHSHVYWYRQLPEEGLKFMVYLQKENIIDESGMPKERFSAEFPKEGPSILRIQQVVRGDSAAYFCASSPSDTRGYTFGSGTRLTVV.

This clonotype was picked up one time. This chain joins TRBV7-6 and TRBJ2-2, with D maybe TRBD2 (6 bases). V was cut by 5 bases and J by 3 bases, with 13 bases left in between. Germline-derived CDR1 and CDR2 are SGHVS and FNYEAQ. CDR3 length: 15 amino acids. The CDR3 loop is CASSPWGGDTGELFF. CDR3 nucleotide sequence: TGTGCCAGCAGCCCCTGGGGCGGGGACACCGGGGAGCTGTTTTTT.